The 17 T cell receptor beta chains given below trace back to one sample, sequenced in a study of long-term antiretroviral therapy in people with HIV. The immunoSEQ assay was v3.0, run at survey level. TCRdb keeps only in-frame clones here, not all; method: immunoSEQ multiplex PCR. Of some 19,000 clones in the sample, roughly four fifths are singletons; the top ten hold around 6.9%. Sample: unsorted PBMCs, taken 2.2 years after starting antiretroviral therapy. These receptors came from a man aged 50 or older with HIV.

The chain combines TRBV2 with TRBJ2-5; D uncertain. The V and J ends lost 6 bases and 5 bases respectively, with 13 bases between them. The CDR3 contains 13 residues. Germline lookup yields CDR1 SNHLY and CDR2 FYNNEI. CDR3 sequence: CASSGSLGETQYF. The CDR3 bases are TGTGCCAGCAGCGGGTCACTCGGGGAGACCCAGTACTTC.

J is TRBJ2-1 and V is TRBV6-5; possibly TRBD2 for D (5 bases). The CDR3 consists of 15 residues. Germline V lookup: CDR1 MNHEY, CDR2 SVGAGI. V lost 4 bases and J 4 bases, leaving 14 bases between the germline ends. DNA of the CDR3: TGTGCCAGCAGTTTAACGAGGGCCGAGTACAATGAGCAGTTCTTC. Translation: CASSLTRAEYNEQFF.

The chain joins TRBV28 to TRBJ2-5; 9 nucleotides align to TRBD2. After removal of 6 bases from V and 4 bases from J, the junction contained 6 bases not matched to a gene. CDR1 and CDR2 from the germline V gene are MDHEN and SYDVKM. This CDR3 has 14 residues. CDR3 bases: TGTGCCAGCAGCCTTAGCGGGAGTGGAGAGACCCAGTACTTC. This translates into CASSLSGSGETQYF.

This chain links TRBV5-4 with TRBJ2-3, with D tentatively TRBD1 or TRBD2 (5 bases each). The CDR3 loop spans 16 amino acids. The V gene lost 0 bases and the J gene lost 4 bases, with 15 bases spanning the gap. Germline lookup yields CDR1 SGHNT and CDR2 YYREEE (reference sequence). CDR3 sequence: CASSLAGPRTADTQYF. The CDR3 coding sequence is TGTGCCAGCAGCTTGGCGGGACCCCGAACCGCAGATACGCAGTATTTT.

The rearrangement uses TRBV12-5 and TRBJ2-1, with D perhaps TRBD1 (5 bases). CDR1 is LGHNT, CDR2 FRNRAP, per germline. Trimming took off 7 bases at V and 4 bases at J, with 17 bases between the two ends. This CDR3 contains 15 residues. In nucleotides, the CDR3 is TGTGCTAGTGCTCTATGGCAGGGATCATACAATGAGCAGTTCTTC. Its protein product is CASALWQGSYNEQFF.

The chain's CDR3 is CASRAGLNEKLFF. The CDR3 coding sequence is TGTGCCAGCAGAGCGGGTTTAAATGAAAAACTGTTTTTT. This rearrangement joins TRBV28 to TRBJ1-4; D unresolved. V was pared by 6 bases and J by 5 bases, with 10 bases between. The CDR3 loop spans 13 amino acids. Germline V lookup: CDR1 MDHEN, CDR2 SYDVKM.

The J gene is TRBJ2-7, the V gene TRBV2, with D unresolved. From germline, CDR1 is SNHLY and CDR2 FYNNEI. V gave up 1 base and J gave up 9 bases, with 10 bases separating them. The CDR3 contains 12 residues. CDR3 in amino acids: CASSEDPFGQYF. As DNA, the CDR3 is TGTGCCAGCAGTGAAGACCCCTTCGGGCAGTACTTC.

The CDR3 protein is CASSYSKASYSPLHF. The CDR3, as DNA: TGTGCCAGCAGTTACTCGAAAGCGAGCTATTCACCCCTCCACTTT. The rearrangement uses TRBV6-5 and TRBJ1-6; D unclear. The CDR3 is 15 amino acids. The V and J ends lost 0 bases and 8 bases respectively, with 11 bases between them. Germline V lookup: CDR1 MNHEY, CDR2 SVGAGI.

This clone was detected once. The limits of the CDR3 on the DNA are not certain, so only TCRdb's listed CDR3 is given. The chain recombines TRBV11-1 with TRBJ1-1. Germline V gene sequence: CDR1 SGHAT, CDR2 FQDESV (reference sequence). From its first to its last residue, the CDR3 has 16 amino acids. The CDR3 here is CASSLDVEVVKLKLSF.

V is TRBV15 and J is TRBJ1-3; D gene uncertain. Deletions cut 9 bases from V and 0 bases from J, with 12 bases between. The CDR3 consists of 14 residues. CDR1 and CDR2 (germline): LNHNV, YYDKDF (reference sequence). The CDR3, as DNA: TGTGCCACAACCGGGCCTCCCTCTGGAAACACCATATATTTT. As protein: CATTGPPSGNTIYF.

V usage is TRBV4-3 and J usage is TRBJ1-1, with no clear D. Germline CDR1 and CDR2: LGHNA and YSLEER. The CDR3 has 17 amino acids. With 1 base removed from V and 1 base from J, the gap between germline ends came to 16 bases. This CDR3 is CASSQVRFTSWNTEAFF. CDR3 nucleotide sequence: TGCGCCAGCAGCCAAGTGAGGTTTACGTCGTGGAACACTGAAGCTTTCTTT.

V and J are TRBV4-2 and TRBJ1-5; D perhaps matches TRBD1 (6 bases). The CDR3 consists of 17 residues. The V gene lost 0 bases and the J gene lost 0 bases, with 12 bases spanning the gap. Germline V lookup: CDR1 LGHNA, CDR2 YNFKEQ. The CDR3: CASSQDRGRYSNQPQHF. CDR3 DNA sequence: TGTGCCAGCAGCCAAGACAGGGGCCGGTATAGCAATCAGCCCCAGCATTTT.

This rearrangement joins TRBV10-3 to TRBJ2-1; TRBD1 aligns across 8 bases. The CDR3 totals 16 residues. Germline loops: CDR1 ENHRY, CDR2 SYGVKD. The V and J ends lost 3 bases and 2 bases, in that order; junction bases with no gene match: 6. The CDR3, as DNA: TGTGCCATCAGTGAAACCGGGACAGGAACCTACAATGAGCAGTTCTTC. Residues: CAISETGTGTYNEQFF.

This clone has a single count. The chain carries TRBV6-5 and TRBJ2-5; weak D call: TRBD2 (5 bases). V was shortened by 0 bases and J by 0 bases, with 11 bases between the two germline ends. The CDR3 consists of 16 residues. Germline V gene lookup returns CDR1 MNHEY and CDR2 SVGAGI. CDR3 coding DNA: TGTGCCAGCAGTTACTCAGGTTCGGGGTACCAAGAGACCCAGTACTTC. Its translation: CASSYSGSGYQETQYF.

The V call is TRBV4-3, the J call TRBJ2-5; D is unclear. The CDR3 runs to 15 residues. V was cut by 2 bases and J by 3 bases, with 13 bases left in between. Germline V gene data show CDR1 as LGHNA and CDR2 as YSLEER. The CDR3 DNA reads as TGCGCCAGCAGCCAAATTAGGAAGAACGAAGAGACCCAGTACTTC. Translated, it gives CASSQIRKNEETQYF.

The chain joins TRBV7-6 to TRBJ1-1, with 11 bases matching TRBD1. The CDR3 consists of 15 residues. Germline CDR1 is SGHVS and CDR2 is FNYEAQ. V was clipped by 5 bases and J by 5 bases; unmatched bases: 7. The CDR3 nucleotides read TGTGCCAGCAGCCATGGACAGGGGGCGTTTACTGAAGCTTTCTTT. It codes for CASSHGQGAFTEAFF.

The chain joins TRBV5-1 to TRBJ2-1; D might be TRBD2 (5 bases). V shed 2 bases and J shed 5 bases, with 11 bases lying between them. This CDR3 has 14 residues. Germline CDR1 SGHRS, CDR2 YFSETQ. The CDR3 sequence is CASSLSGFDNEQFF. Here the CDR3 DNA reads TGCGCCAGCAGCTTAAGCGGCTTCGACAATGAGCAGTTCTTC.